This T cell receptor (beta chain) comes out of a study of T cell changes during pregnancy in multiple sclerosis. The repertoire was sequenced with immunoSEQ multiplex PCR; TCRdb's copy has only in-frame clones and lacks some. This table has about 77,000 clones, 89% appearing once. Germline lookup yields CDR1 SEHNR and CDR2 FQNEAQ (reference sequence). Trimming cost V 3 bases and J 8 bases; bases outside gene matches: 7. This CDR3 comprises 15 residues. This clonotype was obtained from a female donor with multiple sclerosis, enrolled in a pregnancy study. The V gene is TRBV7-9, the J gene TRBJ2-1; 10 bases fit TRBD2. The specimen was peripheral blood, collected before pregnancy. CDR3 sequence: CASSFTSGAGHEQFF. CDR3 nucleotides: TGTGCCAGCAGCTTTACTAGCGGGGCAGGACATGAGCAGTTCTTC.